A single sample gave rise to the 14 T cell receptor beta chains below, sequenced in a study of blood T cell repertoires in COVID-19. Clones were sequenced by immunoSEQ multiplex PCR, and TCRdb holds only the in-frame ones, with some missing. The sample lists approximately 110,000 clones; about four fifths were seen once. The sequencing input was peripheral blood. These receptors came from an elderly woman with acute or convalescent COVID-19.

The sample holds one count of this clone. CDR3 loop: CASSFSGTDTQYF. The CDR3 nucleotides read TGTGCCAGCAGTTTCTCGGGCACAGATACGCAGTATTTT. The rearrangement links TRBV12-3 or TRBV12-4 to TRBJ2-3, with D hard to call. The CDR3 has 13 amino acids. V lost 3 bases and J 1 base, leaving 5 bases between the germline ends.

CDR3 sequence (DNA): TGTGCTAGTGCCAGACTAGCGGGCAGCACAGATACGCAGTATTTT. This sequence encodes CASARLAGSTDTQYF. V and J are TRBV12-5 and TRBJ2-3; 10 bases line up with TRBD2. J lost 0 bases, V lost 7 bases, and 4 bases had no gene match. The CDR3 has 15 residues. Germline CDR1 and CDR2: LGHNT and FRNRAP.

This clone occurred once. V usage is TRBV27 and J usage is TRBJ1-4; D remains unclear. The CDR3 sequence is 15 residues long. V gave up 5 bases and J gave up 0 bases, with 10 bases separating them. The V gene's germline CDR1 is MNHEY and CDR2 SMNVEV (reference sequence). CDR3 DNA sequence: TGTGCCAGCAGTCCGCCGGGGACAACTAATGAAAAACTGTTTTTT. Encoded protein: CASSPPGTTNEKLFF.

V usage is TRBV14 and J usage is TRBJ2-7; 9 bases map to TRBD2. Trimming at V came to 4 bases and at J to 2 bases, leaving 3 bases not matched to a gene. The CDR3 runs to 14 residues. Germline loops: CDR1 SGHDN, CDR2 FVKESK. CDR3: CASSLAGAAYEQYV. The CDR3 nucleotides are TGTGCCAGCAGCCTAGCGGGAGCGGCCTACGAGCAGTACGTC.

The chain recombines TRBV12-5 with TRBJ2-2; D remains ambiguous. The CDR3 contains 15 residues. The V end was cut by 3 bases, the J end by 1 base, with 9 bases between. The germline V gene encodes CDR1 LGHNT and CDR2 FRNRAP. The CDR3, as DNA: TGTGCTAGTGGTTTAGGCTCGGGGAACACCGGGGAGCTGTTTTTT. It yields the protein CASGLGSGNTGELFF.

The rearrangement uses TRBV19 and TRBJ1-2; no definite D call. Germline V gene data show CDR1 as LNHDA and CDR2 as SQIVND (reference sequence). V was shortened by 4 bases and J by 5 bases, with 11 bases between the two germline ends. The CDR3 extends over 13 amino acids. The CDR3 sequence is CASSTGLNYGYTF. CDR3 in DNA: TGTGCCAGTAGTACAGGACTTAATTATGGCTACACCTTC. The whole variable domain, filled in from reference TRBV19 and TRBJ1-2, reads DGGITQSPKYLFRKEGQNVTLSCEQNLNHDAMYWYRQDPGQGLRLIYYSQIVNDFQKGDIAEGYSVSREKKESFPLTVTSAQKNPTAFYLCASSTGLNYGYTFGSGTRLTVV.

The chain uses TRBV12-3 or TRBV12-4 and TRBJ2-2, with D possibly TRBD2 on 6 matching bases. The CDR3 runs 13 residues. Trimming shortened V by 8 bases and J by 5 bases, and 12 bases separated the two germline ends. CDR3 nucleotide sequence: TGTGCCAGCGTTCGGGCGGGAACCGGGGAGCTGTTTTTT. This gives the protein CASVRAGTGELFF.

The chain links TRBV19 to TRBJ1-1, with 8 bases that match TRBD1. The germline V gene encodes CDR1 LNHDA and CDR2 SQIVND (reference sequence). The CDR3 runs 14 residues. The junction had 9 bases not matched to a gene; V was cut back by 6 bases and J by 6 bases. The DNA for the CDR3 is TGTGCCAGTAGGCGGGACAGGCAACTCTCTGAAGCTTTCTTT. The encoded protein is CASRRDRQLSEAFF.

This clone has only a few counts. This chain links TRBV20-1 with TRBJ2-1; no clear D. Germline CDR1 DFQATT, CDR2 SNEGSKA (reference sequence). The CDR3 spans 14 residues. V gave up 3 bases and J gave up 6 bases, with 15 bases separating them. CDR3: CSASLSSVGNEQFF. For the CDR3, the DNA is TGCAGTGCTAGTCTTTCCAGCGTAGGCAATGAGCAGTTCTTC.

The chain couples TRBV27 to TRBJ2-1, with 7 nucleotides matching TRBD2. Germline CDR1 is MNHEY and CDR2 is SMNVEV (reference sequence). V lost 8 bases, J lost 6 bases, and 10 bases stayed unmatched. There are 14 residues in the CDR3. CDR3 in DNA: TGTGCCAGCGGGAGTGGTGGGAGGGGCAATGAGCAGTTCTTC. Translating it yields CASGSGGRGNEQFF.

The V gene is TRBV10-2, the J gene TRBJ2-1; 10 bases are a match to TRBD2. V lost 4 bases to trimming and J lost 6 bases; unmatched junction nucleotides: 6. CDR1 is WSHSY and CDR2 is SAAADI in the germline V gene. This CDR3 is 15 amino acids long. CDR3 residues: CASSVSSGSINEQFF. DNA for the CDR3: TGCGCCAGCAGTGTCTCTAGCGGGAGTATCAATGAGCAGTTCTTC.

This clone was seen more than once but under ten times. J is TRBJ2-1 and V is TRBV9; 13 bases map to TRBD2. The CDR3 has 17 residues. V dropped 0 bases and J dropped 6; count of bases not matched to a gene: 6. CDR1 is SGDLS, CDR2 YYNGEE, per germline. In DNA form, the CDR3 reads TGTGCCAGCAGCGTAGAAACTAGCGGGAGGGCACCCAATGAGCAGTTCTTC. Translating gives CASSVETSGRAPNEQFF.

Only a few counts were recorded for this clone. The chain carries TRBV5-1 and TRBJ2-1, with 10 bases fitting TRBD1. After removal of 3 bases from V and 0 bases from J, the junction contained 6 bases not matched to a gene. CDR1 and CDR2 from the germline V gene are SGHRS and YFSETQ. This CDR3 has 17 residues. The CDR3 nucleotides read TGCGCCAGCAGCTGGAGTAGGACAGGGGGCTCCTACAATGAGCAGTTCTTC. This sequence encodes CASSWSRTGGSYNEQFF.

Written as DNA, the CDR3 is TGTGCCAGCAGCTTAGCAGGCGTCACCGGGGAGCTGTTTTTT. This sequence encodes CASSLAGVTGELFF. The V and J genes are TRBV11-3 and TRBJ2-2, with unresolved D. Germline lookup yields CDR1 SGHNT and CDR2 YENEEA. Trimming took off 1 base at V and 4 bases at J, with 7 bases between the two ends. The CDR3 has 14 residues.